The 18 T cell receptor beta chains below were found in one sample sequenced in a study of blood T cell repertoires in COVID-19. Method: immunoSEQ multiplex PCR; TCRdb's copy keeps in-frame clones and lacks some. The sample includes about 270,000 clones, approximately 83% seen only once; the top ten take over 9%. Sample: peripheral blood. These TCRs come from a woman aged 50 to 65 who had recovered from COVID-19.

The chain employs TRBV7-2 and TRBJ2-7; TRBD2 aligns across 11 bases. Germline lookup yields CDR1 SGHTA and CDR2 FQGNSA. J gave up 0 bases and V 0 bases, and 4 bases lay outside the gene matches. The CDR3 has 17 amino acids. The CDR3 nucleotides are TGTGCCAGCAGCTTAGCGACTAGCGGGGCGACCTCCTACGAGCAGTACTTC. Translating it yields CASSLATSGATSYEQYF.

The chain couples TRBV12-3 or TRBV12-4 to TRBJ1-6; D remains unclear. V gave up 5 bases and J gave up 12 bases, with 11 bases separating them. This CDR3 comprises 12 residues. Written as DNA, the CDR3 is TGTGCCAGCAGTCGAAATGGCTTACCCCTCCACTTT. Its protein is CASSRNGLPLHF.

The rearrangement uses TRBV10-3 and TRBJ2-6, with 8 bases fitting TRBD1. Trimming removed 6 bases from V and 4 bases from J; junction bases left unmatched: 5. This CDR3 region has 15 residues. Germline CDR1 reads ENHRY; CDR2 reads SYGVKD. The CDR3 loop reads CAIRTGESGANVLTF. The CDR3 DNA reads TGTGCCATCAGGACAGGGGAATCCGGGGCCAACGTCCTGACTTTC.

This clone was seen only a few times. The chain has TRBV7-2 and TRBJ2-1, with 8 nucleotides matching TRBD1. CDR1 and CDR2 from the germline V gene are SGHTA and FQGNSA. CDR3 size: 16 residues. J gave up 7 bases and V 0 bases, and 8 bases lay outside the gene matches. CDR3 sequence reads: CASSLAFQGAYNEQFF. The CDR3 nucleotides read TGTGCCAGCAGCTTAGCGTTCCAGGGGGCTTATAATGAGCAGTTCTTC. Combining the CDR3 with reference TRBV7-2 and TRBJ2-1 gives the whole variable domain GAGVSQSPSNKVTEKGKDVELRCDPISGHTALYWYRQSLGQGLEFLIYFQGNSAPDKSGLPSDRFSAERTGGSVSTLTIQRTQQEDSAVYLCASSLAFQGAYNEQFFGPGTRLTVL.

The table lists this clone with a count of one. J is TRBJ1-1 and V is TRBV19; D unclear. The germline V and J ends were trimmed by 2 bases and 1 base, with 17 bases remaining between them. The CDR3 sequence is 17 residues long. The germline gives CDR1 LNHDA, CDR2 SQIVND (reference sequence). As DNA, the CDR3 is TGTGCCAGTAGTATACGGCGGAGTCGGGGAAGGAACACTGAAGCTTTCTTT. Residues: CASSIRRSRGRNTEAFF.

The rearrangement uses TRBV6-5 and TRBJ1-4, with D possibly matching TRBD1 (6 bases). Trimming left V 2 bases short and J 3 bases short, with 13 bases between. Germline V gene data show CDR1 as MNHEY and CDR2 as SVGAGI. The CDR3 length is 16 residues. The CDR3 reads CASSYTWTEANEKLFF. DNA of the CDR3: TGTGCCAGCAGTTACACCTGGACAGAGGCTAATGAAAAACTGTTTTTT.

This clone was picked up one time. The chain carries TRBV9 and TRBJ2-5, with 13 bases fitting TRBD2. CDR1 is SGDLS and CDR2 is YYNGEE in the germline V gene. The trim removed 4 bases at V and 4 bases at J, leaving 16 bases unmatched. The CDR3 spans 19 residues. Here the CDR3 reads CASSPWTSGSVSLGETQYF. CDR3 sequence (DNA): TGTGCCAGCAGCCCGTGGACTAGCGGGAGCGTGAGTCTAGGAGAGACCCAGTACTTC. Complete variable domain (other parts from reference TRBV9 and TRBJ2-5): DSGVTQTPKHLITATGQRVTLRCSPRSGDLSVYWYQQSLDQGLQFLIQYYNGEERAKGNILERFSAQQFPDLHSELNLSSLELGDSALYFCASSPWTSGSVSLGETQYFGPGTRLLVL.

This chain connects TRBV28 to TRBJ2-2; no reliable D call. Germline V gene lookup returns CDR1 MDHEN and CDR2 SYDVKM. V was cut by 4 bases and J by 10 bases, with 19 bases left in between. The CDR3 length is 15 residues. The chain's CDR3 is CASSSRVGLLTELFF. CDR3 in DNA: TGTGCCAGCAGTTCCCGGGTCGGTCTATTGACGGAGCTGTTTTTT.

The chain has TRBV5-1 and TRBJ1-3; TRBD1 matches 8 bases. The germline V gene has CDR1 SGHRS and CDR2 YFSETQ. This CDR3 spans 15 amino acids. J was trimmed by 2 bases and V by 7 bases; bases with no gene match: 8. The CDR3, as DNA: TGCGCCAGCTCCCGGGACAGGACTACTGGAAACACCATATATTTT. Its translation: CASSRDRTTGNTIYF.

This clone has just one count. V is TRBV7-6 and J is TRBJ2-1; 7 positions agree with TRBD2. The CDR3 extends over 15 amino acids. V was pared by 5 bases and J by 6 bases, with 10 bases of the junction left unmatched. The V gene's germline CDR1 is SGHVS and CDR2 FNYEAQ. CDR3 nucleotides: TGTGCCAGCAGCCGCCGGGGCGGGAGTCGCAATGAGCAGTTCTTC. Translating gives CASSRRGGSRNEQFF. Variable domain in full (rest from reference TRBV7-6 and TRBJ2-1): GAGVSQSPRYKVTKRGQDVALRCDPISGHVSLYWYRQALGQGPEFLTYFNYEAQQDKSGLPNDRFSAERPEGSISTLTIQRTEQRDSAMYRCASSRRGGSRNEQFFGPGTRLTVL.

This clone was picked up one time. This chain uses TRBV28 with TRBJ1-2; no clear D gene. The CDR3 runs to 12 residues. Deletions cut 2 bases from V and 8 bases from J, with 9 bases between. Germline V gene data show CDR1 as MDHEN and CDR2 as SYDVKM. The CDR3 reads CASSLPPEGYTF. The CDR3 nucleotides are TGTGCCAGCAGTTTACCTCCGGAGGGCTACACCTTC.

The chain employs TRBV28 and TRBJ2-1, with D perhaps matching TRBD2 (5 bases). The germline gives CDR1 MDHEN, CDR2 SYDVKM. This CDR3 is 16 amino acids long. V lost 4 bases and J 2 bases, leaving 15 bases between the germline ends. CDR3 coding DNA: TGTGCCAGCAGTTCGGCCGAGGGTCGAACCTACAATGAGCAGTTCTTC. This translates into CASSSAEGRTYNEQFF.

The chain has TRBV27 and TRBJ1-6; the D is unclear. Germline V gives CDR1 MNHEY, CDR2 SMNVEV (reference sequence). Between the trimmed V and J ends, which lost 4 bases and 10 bases, there was a span of 14 bases. The CDR3 extends over 14 amino acids. The CDR3 DNA follows: TGTGCCAGCAGTTCCCAGGAACTGAAATCACCCCTCCACTTT. Translating gives CASSSQELKSPLHF.

The CDR3 loop is CASSSSWDRDNEQFF. The CDR3 DNA reads as TGCGCCAGCAGCTCAAGTTGGGACAGAGACAATGAGCAGTTCTTC. The chain joins TRBV4-3 to TRBJ2-1, with TRBD1 identical over 7 bases. The germline V gene encodes CDR1 LGHNA and CDR2 YSLEER. CDR3 length: 15 amino acids. The V segment lost 5 bases and the J segment 5 bases; nucleotides outside the gene matches: 9.

The chain joins TRBV6-1 to TRBJ1-2; D is undetermined. V was trimmed by 1 base and J by 4 bases, leaving 13 bases between them. The CDR3 runs 15 residues. The germline gives CDR1 MNHNS, CDR2 SASEGT. CDR3 residues: CASSEDFRSFYGYTF. CDR3 nucleotides: TGTGCCAGCAGTGAAGATTTCAGATCCTTCTATGGCTACACCTTC.

This chain links TRBV28 with TRBJ1-4; no clear D gene. The CDR3 extends over 13 amino acids. The V gene lost 7 bases and the J gene lost 3 bases, with 9 bases spanning the gap. Per germline, CDR1 MDHEN and CDR2 SYDVKM. CDR3 coding DNA: TGTGCCAGCATAAGAGGGCCTAATGAAAAACTGTTTTTT. This encodes CASIRGPNEKLFF.

This sequence joins TRBV3-1 (or the pseudogene TRBV3-2) and TRBJ2-1; 16 bases agree with TRBD2. The germline gives CDR1 LGHDT, CDR2 YNNKEL (reference sequence). The CDR3 runs 18 residues. With 5 bases clipped from V and 7 bases from J, the junction kept 11 bases outside the gene matches. For the CDR3, the DNA is TGTGCCAGCAGCACGATGGGACTAGCGGGAGGGCCAGGAAATGAGCAGTTCTTC. It specifies CASSTMGLAGGPGNEQFF.

V is TRBV28 and J is TRBJ2-7, with TRBD2 matching 9 bases. Trimming cost V 7 bases and J 4 bases; bases outside gene matches: 17. Germline CDR1 and CDR2: MDHEN and SYDVKM. The CDR3 is made up of 17 amino acids. The CDR3 spells CASTRAVAGGPGYEQYF. The CDR3 DNA reads as TGTGCCAGCACCCGTGCCGTTGCGGGAGGGCCAGGGTACGAGCAGTACTTC. Combining the CDR3 with reference TRBV28 and TRBJ2-7 gives the whole variable domain DVKVTQSSRYLVKRTGEKVFLECVQDMDHENMFWYRQDPGLGLRLIYFSYDVKMKEKGDIPEGYSVSREKKERFSLILESASTNQTSMYLCASTRAVAGGPGYEQYFGPGTRLTVT.